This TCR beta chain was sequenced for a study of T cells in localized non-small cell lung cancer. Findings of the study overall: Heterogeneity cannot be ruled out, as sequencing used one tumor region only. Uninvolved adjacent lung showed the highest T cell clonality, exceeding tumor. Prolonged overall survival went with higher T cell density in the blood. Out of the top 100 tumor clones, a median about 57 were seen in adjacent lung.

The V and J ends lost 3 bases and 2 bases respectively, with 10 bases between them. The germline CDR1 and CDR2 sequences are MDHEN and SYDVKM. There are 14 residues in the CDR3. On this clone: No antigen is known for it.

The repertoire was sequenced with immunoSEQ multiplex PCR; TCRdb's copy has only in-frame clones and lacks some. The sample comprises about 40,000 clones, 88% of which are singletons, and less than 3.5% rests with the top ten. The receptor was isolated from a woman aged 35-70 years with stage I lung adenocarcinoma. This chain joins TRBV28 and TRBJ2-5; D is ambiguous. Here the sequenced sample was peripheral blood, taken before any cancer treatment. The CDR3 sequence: CASSLLTFQETQYF. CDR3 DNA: TGTGCCAGCAGTTTGTTGACGTTTCAAGAGACCCAGTACTTC.